This T cell receptor (beta chain) derives from a study of cytomegalovirus exposure and HLA in healthy donors. Details on this clone: Its target is not known.

Primers: 60 Vbeta forward and 13 Jbeta reverse. Profiled with immunoSEQ multiplex PCR; TCRdb holds only in-frame clones, not every one. The sample lists 110,000 or so clones, 75% to 85% occurring once. The germline V gene has CDR1 MNHEY and CDR2 SVGAGI. The CDR3 has 13 residues. V lost 6 bases to trimming and J lost 4 bases, with 12 bases between them. Findings and limits, study-wide: In vitro data verified three CMV-associated chains as specific for CMV antigens.

This clonotype originated in a man in his forties or fifties in good health and CMV-seronegative. The chain employs TRBV6-5 and TRBJ1-2; TRBD1 might be the D (6 bases). The sequencing input was PBMCs. The CDR3 here is CASSQDSLYGYTF. CDR3 in DNA: TGTGCCAGCAGCCAGGACAGTCTCTATGGCTACACCTTC.